This T cell receptor beta chain was sequenced for a study of blood T cell repertoires in COVID-19. The CDR3 runs to 13 residues. The protocol was immunoSEQ multiplex PCR, while the TCRdb copy is restricted to in-frame clones and leaves out a portion. The table shows tens of thousands of clones, with less than 95% occurring only once. The chain carries TRBV21-1 and TRBJ2-7; the DNA was not compared with TRBD2, the D call given in the table. TRBV21-1 corresponds to a pseudogene. Sequencing was done on a sample of peripheral blood. This clonotype originated in a human donor with active COVID-19. The donor label of this sample is uncertain. CDR3 bases: TGTGCCAGCAGCAAAATCGGGGATCACGAGCAGTACTTC. This translates into CASSKIGDHEQYF.